The 14 T cell receptor beta chains given below trace back to one sample, sequenced in a study of type 1 regulatory T cells (dated by TCRdb to about 2021). The instrument given in TCRdb is Illumina MiSeq. TCRdb redid the processing of the public reads, applying fastp at Q25 and MiXCR, and retained in-frame beta chains. Under each unique CDR3 protein, matching rows form one entry showing the most common genes and DNA. Recorded for this sample are some 90,000 distinct CDR3 sequences; 25% to 40% of them occurred a single time. Around 2.2% of the sample is taken by the ten largest. The source material was CD4+ T cells, either the whole sample or a sorted fraction (not recorded which). The receptors were sampled from a human donor in good health.

The chain couples TRBV7-6 to TRBJ2-7; maybe TRBD2 (6 bases). Germline V lookup: CDR1 SGHVS, CDR2 FNYEAQ. The CDR3 has 14 amino acids. Trimming removed 5 bases from V and 3 bases from J, with 14 bases in between. CDR3 DNA sequence: TGTGCCAGCAGCGCCCGGGACTCCATCTACGAGCAGTACTTC. Its translation: CASSARDSIYEQYF.

V usage is TRBV11-2 and J usage is TRBJ2-1; no definite D call. The germline V gene has CDR1 SGHAT and CDR2 FQNNGV. V shed 1 base and J shed 5 bases, with 9 bases lying between them. The CDR3 totals 14 residues. The CDR3 loop reads CASSLAVFNNEQFF. CDR3 in DNA: TGTGCCAGCAGCTTAGCTGTCTTCAACAATGAGCAGTTCTTC.

There are a few counts of this clonotype. The gene calls are TRBV30 and TRBJ2-3, with TRBD2 identical over 9 bases. Looked up from germline, CDR1 is GTSNPN and CDR2 is SVGIG (reference sequence). This CDR3 is built from 12 residues. After removal of 4 bases from V and 6 bases from J, the junction contained 2 bases not matched to a gene. The CDR3 protein is CAWILAGDTQYF. CDR3 nucleotides: TGTGCCTGGATCCTAGCGGGGGATACGCAGTATTTT.

This clonotype has a handful of counts. The V gene is TRBV3-2, the J gene TRBJ2-7; TRBD1 was called by the table and not checked on the DNA. TRBV3-2 is a pseudogene locus. This CDR3 has 15 amino acids. This chain's CDR3 is CASSQDTQGLLEQYF. DNA of the CDR3: TGTGCCAGCAGCCAAGATACACAGGGGCTTCTCGAGCAGTACTTC.

The chain has TRBV7-6 and TRBJ2-3, with 7 bases fitting TRBD2. CDR3 length: 14 amino acids. J was trimmed by 2 bases and V by 5 bases; bases with no gene match: 4. Germline CDR1 and CDR2: SGHVS and FNYEAQ. CDR3 DNA: TGTGCCAGCAGCCGAGGACTAGTCACAGATACGCAGTATTTT. Translation: CASSRGLVTDTQYF.

This clonotype was seen only a few times. This chain joins TRBV3-1 and TRBJ2-1; weak D call: TRBD2 (5 bases). Per the germline V gene, CDR1 is LGHDT and CDR2 is YNNKEL (reference sequence). The CDR3 contains 14 residues. V was cut by 8 bases and J by 4 bases, with 15 bases left in between. CDR3 in amino acids: CASEGRRQYNEQFF. The CDR3 DNA sequence: TGTGCCAGCGAGGGCAGGCGTCAATACAATGAGCAGTTCTTC.

The chain uses TRBV6-2 or TRBV6-3 and TRBJ1-1; D gene uncertain. Germline V CDR1 and CDR2: MNHEY, SVGEGT. Trimming removed 6 bases at V and 4 bases at J, with 21 bases between. The CDR3 is 16 amino acids. CDR3 nucleotide sequence: TGTGCCAGCAGCCTCATCCCAGGACCTATGCCCACTGAAGCTTTCTTT. This sequence encodes CASSLIPGPMPTEAFF.

This clonotype was seen a handful of times. The chain carries TRBV19 and TRBJ1-2, with TRBD1 matching over 9 bases. Germline loops: CDR1 LNHDA, CDR2 SQIVND (reference sequence). The CDR3 is 13 residues long. Unmatched junction bases numbered 6, after V lost 5 bases and J lost 8 bases. Here the CDR3 reads CASSWDREGGYTF. In DNA form, the CDR3 reads TGTGCCAGTAGTTGGGACAGGGAAGGCGGCTACACCTTC.

This clonotype was seen more than once but under ten times. The chain couples TRBV10-3 to TRBJ1-5, with 8 bases matching TRBD1. Germline CDR1 is ENHRY and CDR2 is SYGVKD. V gave up 5 bases and J gave up 11 bases; unmatched junction bases: 8. This CDR3 contains 13 residues. The CDR3 region has the DNA TGTGCCATCAGTCGGGACAGGAGCCTCACCCAGCATTTT. This gives the protein CAISRDRSLTQHF.

This clonotype was counted a few times. CDR3 sequence reads: CSVGVPGPYEQYF. The CDR3 DNA follows: TGCAGCGTTGGGGTGCCGGGCCCCTACGAGCAGTACTTC. The chain recombines TRBV29-1 with TRBJ2-7, with unresolved D. This CDR3 spans 13 amino acids. The germline V gene has CDR1 SQVTM and CDR2 ANQGSEA. Trimming cost V 4 bases and J 2 bases, with 12 bases left between them.

The genes are TRBV3-1 and TRBJ2-1; 8 nucleotides line up with TRBD2. The ends lost 4 bases at V and 0 bases at J; junction bases unmatched: 11. The CDR3 extends over 18 amino acids. The germline gives CDR1 LGHDT, CDR2 YNNKEL (reference sequence). CDR3 DNA sequence: TGTGCCAGCAGCCTGAGCGGGAGTTGGTCCCACTCCTACAATGAGCAGTTCTTC. Translated: CASSLSGSWSHSYNEQFF.

V gene TRBV5-1 combines with J gene TRBJ2-2; 9 bases line up with TRBD2. CDR3 length: 15 residues. Germline CDR1 reads SGHRS; CDR2 reads YFSETQ. The ends lost 2 bases at V and 4 bases at J; junction bases unmatched: 3. The CDR3 DNA is TGCGCCAGCAGCTTTAGTAGCGGGAGCACCGGGGAGCTGTTTTTT. As protein: CASSFSSGSTGELFF. Supplemented by reference TRBV5-1 and TRBJ2-2, the full variable domain reads KAGVTQTPRYLIKTRGQQVTLSCSPISGHRSVSWYQQTPGQGLQFLFEYFSETQRNKGNFPGRFSGRQFSNSRSEMNVSTLELGDSALYLCASSFSSGSTGELFFGEGSRLTVL.

In this sample, this clonotype turned up a few times. This chain joins TRBV29-1 and TRBJ2-1; perhaps TRBD1 as D (5 bases). The CDR3 runs to 11 residues. The ends were cut back, 7 bases at V and 15 bases at J, with 19 bases in the middle. Germline CDR1 is SQVTM and CDR2 is ANQGSEA. The DNA for the CDR3 is TGCAGCGCTGAGAAGGGGCTTAGTCTGTTCTTC. This codes for CSAEKGLSLFF.

The chain combines TRBV29-1 with TRBJ2-5; perhaps D is TRBD1 or TRBD2 (5 bases each). This CDR3 comprises 14 residues. V was pared by 7 bases and J by 9 bases, with 24 bases between. CDR1 and CDR2 from the germline V gene are SQVTM and ANQGSEA. The CDR3 sequence: CSARWAGTGLAQYF. The CDR3 DNA sequence: TGCAGCGCCCGTTGGGCAGGGACGGGCTTGGCCCAGTACTTC.